The 25 T cell receptor beta chains reported below all come from one sample, sequenced in a study of T-cell reconstitution after alpha-beta-depleted transplantation in children. TCRbeta library preparation incorporated unique molecular identifiers. TCRdb re-called the PCR reads with MiXCR, one entry per CDR3 protein. The repertoire has fewer than 700,000 distinct CDR3 sequences, 10% to 15% of them found once; the top ten carry around 2.2%. The sequencing used PBMCs, mostly from graft donor cells, collected 360 days after TCRalphabeta/CD19-depleted stem cell transplant. Receptor source: a male patient aged 10 to 17 who had a stem cell transplant for acute myeloid leukemia, so the T cells may come from the graft donor.

A few counts support this clonotype. J is TRBJ2-7 and V is TRBV12-3 or TRBV12-4; D gene unclear. Trimming left V 10 bases short and J 0 bases short, with 13 bases between. This CDR3 region has 13 residues. In DNA, the CDR3 is TGTGCCACCCAGTACAGTTCCTCCTACGAGCAGTACTTC. Residues: CATQYSSSYEQYF.

There are many counts of this clonotype. This chain connects TRBV7-2 to TRBJ2-5; 11 nucleotides match TRBD2. Germline CDR1 SGHTA, CDR2 FQGNSA. The CDR3 is made up of 14 amino acids. Trimming took 5 bases from V and 3 from J; bases not matched to a gene: 2. In nucleotides, the CDR3 is TGTGCCAGCAGCCTGACTAGCGGGGAAGAGACCCAGTACTTC. Translation: CASSLTSGEETQYF.

This clonotype was counted between two and nine times. This chain uses TRBV12-3 or TRBV12-4 with TRBJ2-1; 7 nucleotides align to TRBD2. V gave up 9 bases and J gave up 9 bases; unmatched junction bases: 5. The CDR3 consists of 11 residues. The DNA for the CDR3 is TGTGCCAGTCCATCGGGAGGTGAGCAGTTCTTC. Translation: CASPSGGEQFF.

V usage is TRBV28 and J usage is TRBJ2-7; the D gene could be TRBD1 or TRBD2 (6 bases each). Germline V lookup: CDR1 MDHEN, CDR2 SYDVKM. The CDR3 length is 15 residues. V lost 5 bases, J lost 2 bases, and 16 bases lay in between. The CDR3 nucleotides are TGTGCCAGCAGTCGCGAAGGGGGGCCCCCCTACGAGCAGTACTTC. Residues: CASSREGGPPYEQYF.

This clonotype appeared a few times. The genes are TRBV28 and TRBJ1-6, with D unclear. The ends were cut back, 3 bases at V and 9 bases at J, with 9 bases in the middle. The CDR3 covers 13 residues. Germline lookup yields CDR1 MDHEN and CDR2 SYDVKM. The CDR3 sequence is CASSFTPGSPLHF. CDR3 nucleotides: TGTGCCAGCAGTTTTACCCCGGGTTCACCCCTCCACTTT. The whole variable domain, filled in from reference TRBV28 and TRBJ1-6, reads DVKVTQSSRYLVKRTGEKVFLECVQDMDHENMFWYRQDPGLGLRLIYFSYDVKMKEKGDIPEGYSVSREKKERFSLILESASTNQTSMYLCASSFTPGSPLHFGNGTRLTVT.

This clonotype was counted a few times. The rearrangement links TRBV29-1 to TRBJ2-1; possible D gene TRBD2, 5 bases. The V gene's germline CDR1 is SQVTM and CDR2 ANQGSEA. V was trimmed by 7 bases and J by 6 bases, leaving 10 bases between them. The CDR3 runs to 11 residues. DNA for the CDR3: TGCAGCGGAACTGGGAGCAATGAGCAGTTCTTC. It specifies CSGTGSNEQFF.

The sample holds many counts of this clonotype. The CDR3, as DNA: TGTGCCAGCAGCCAAGATCTATCGACGGTCTATGGCTACACCTTC. Translation gives CASSQDLSTVYGYTF. The chain couples TRBV14 to TRBJ1-2, with D hard to call. This CDR3 spans 15 amino acids. Trimming shortened V by 0 bases and J by 4 bases, and 12 bases separated the two germline ends. The germline V gene encodes CDR1 SGHDN and CDR2 FVKESK. The variable domain in full, with the rest retrieved from reference TRBV14 and TRBJ1-2, is EAGVTQFPSHSVIEKGQTVTLRCDPISGHDNLYWYRRVMGKEIKFLLHFVKESKQDESGMPNNRFLAERTGGTYSTLKVQPAELEDSGVYFCASSQDLSTVYGYTFGSGTRLTVV.

The CDR3 DNA is TGCGCCAGCAGCCAAGTTACCGCTACCTCTCGCGAGCAGTACTTC. Protein sequence: CASSQVTATSREQYF. The V call is TRBV4-3, the J call TRBJ2-7; D is unclear. V was clipped by 1 base and J by 6 bases, with 16 bases between them. CDR3 length: 15 residues. Germline V lookup: CDR1 LGHNA, CDR2 YSLEER.

The table lists this clonotype with a few counts. The J gene is TRBJ2-7, the V gene TRBV9, with a tentative D call TRBD1 (5 bases). The CDR3 loop spans 14 amino acids. Germline assignment: CDR1 SGDLS and CDR2 YYNGEE. V lost 1 base and J lost 5, with 13 bases in between. The CDR3 sequence is CASSVLSVGDEQYF. The CDR3 DNA reads TGTGCCAGCAGCGTACTCAGCGTAGGGGACGAGCAGTACTTC. Full variable domain (rest looked up from reference TRBV9 and TRBJ2-7): DSGVTQTPKHLITATGQRVTLRCSPRSGDLSVYWYQQSLDQGLQFLIQYYNGEERAKGNILERFSAQQFPDLHSELNLSSLELGDSALYFCASSVLSVGDEQYFGPGTRLTVT.

The chain is built from TRBV24-1 and TRBJ2-6; tentatively, D is TRBD1 or TRBD2 (5 bases each). Trimming left V 10 bases short and J 5 bases short, with 14 bases between. This CDR3 is built from 14 residues. The germline V gene encodes CDR1 KGHDR and CDR2 SFDVKD. The CDR3 DNA reads TGTGCCACGAGCCCCGGGGCCTGGGCCAACGTCCTGACTTTC. Translated: CATSPGAWANVLTF.

V gene TRBV18 combines with J gene TRBJ1-1, with D possibly matching TRBD1 (6 bases). The CDR3 is 15 amino acids. Looked up from germline, CDR1 is KGHSH and CDR2 is LQKENI. V dropped 1 base and J dropped 3 bases, with 12 bases sitting between them. The CDR3 DNA is TGTGCCAGCTCACCACTTCAGGGGCGGGACACTGAAGCTTTCTTT. Translating it yields CASSPLQGRDTEAFF.

This clonotype showed up many times. The chain combines TRBV4-3 with TRBJ2-5; D could derive from TRBD1 or TRBD2 (5 bases each). V gave up 7 bases and J gave up 6 bases, with 18 bases separating them. The CDR3 consists of 14 residues. Per the germline V gene, CDR1 is LGHNA and CDR2 is YSLEER. For the CDR3, the DNA is TGCGCCAGCAACCCTCCTCCGGGGCCGAAGACCCAGTACTTC. Residues: CASNPPPGPKTQYF.

A note on this clonotype: This sequence may be a read error, since a much larger clone differs from it by one base. The J gene is TRBJ2-3, the V gene TRBV28; no clear D. The CDR3 length is 14 residues. CDR1 and CDR2 (germline): MDHEN, SYDVKM. V lost 3 bases and J 3 bases, leaving 10 bases between the germline ends. CDR3 in DNA: TGTGCCAGCAGTTTGGGGAATAAGACAGATACGCAGTATTTT. Protein: CASSLGNKTDTQYF.

This clonotype appeared many times. V gene TRBV7-3 combines with J gene TRBJ2-2; 7 bases are shared with TRBD2. CDR1 is SGHTA, CDR2 FQGTGA, per germline. The CDR3 loop spans 16 amino acids. With 5 bases clipped from V and 0 bases from J, the junction kept 6 bases outside the gene matches. The CDR3 bases are TGTGCCAGCAGCCCCTCTAGCGGTGCGAACACCGGGGAGCTGTTTTTT. It specifies CASSPSSGANTGELFF.

This rearrangement joins TRBV20-1 to TRBJ1-1, with 7 bases identical to TRBD1. The CDR3 covers 15 residues. J gave up 1 base and V 5 bases, and 10 bases lay outside the gene matches. Germline-derived CDR1 and CDR2 are DFQATT and SNEGSKA (reference sequence). The CDR3, as DNA: TGCAGTGCTTCCACCTCCGGGACAGCGAACACTGAAGCTTTCTTT. It specifies CSASTSGTANTEAFF.

This clonotype has a count of ten or more. The J gene is TRBJ1-5, the V gene TRBV27, with D unresolved. V lost 7 bases and J lost 3, with 22 bases in between. The CDR3 length is 17 residues. CDR1 MNHEY and CDR2 SMNVEV come from the germline V gene (reference sequence). The CDR3 bases are TGTGCCAGCACCATAATCCCATCGCGGAGAGACAATCAGCCCCAGCATTTT. Protein product: CASTIIPSRRDNQPQHF.

This clonotype has a handful of counts. The chain joins TRBV7-2 to TRBJ2-7; 10 bases agree with TRBD1. V dropped 4 bases and J dropped 8; count of bases not matched to a gene: 11. This CDR3 has 15 residues. Per the germline V gene, CDR1 is SGHTA and CDR2 is FQGNSA. CDR3: CASSWAQPGQGKQYF. CDR3 DNA sequence: TGTGCCAGCAGCTGGGCGCAACCGGGACAGGGGAAGCAGTACTTC.

This clonotype was seen at least ten times. This sequence joins TRBV6-2 or TRBV6-3 and TRBJ2-4, with 7 bases aligning to TRBD2. The V segment lost 5 bases and the J segment 0 bases; nucleotides outside the gene matches: 4. This CDR3 is built from 15 residues. Germline CDR1 MNHEY, CDR2 SVGEGT. The CDR3, as DNA: TGTGCCAGCAGTACCCTAGCGGCAGCCAAAAACATTCAGTACTTC. Protein: CASSTLAAAKNIQYF.

The chain has TRBV7-9 and TRBJ2-6; D unresolved. The CDR3 has 10 amino acids. V lost 4 bases, J lost 11 bases, and 3 bases lay in between. Germline V gives CDR1 SEHNR, CDR2 FQNEAQ (reference sequence). The CDR3 reads CASSSDVLTF. DNA for the CDR3: TGTGCCAGCAGCTCCGACGTCCTGACTTTC.

This clonotype was counted many times. This chain joins TRBV6-1 and TRBJ2-5; 7 nucleotides match TRBD2. Germline CDR1 is MNHNS and CDR2 is SASEGT. J gave up 1 base and V 6 bases, and 2 bases lay outside the gene matches. The CDR3 has 13 residues. Here the CDR3 DNA reads TGTGCCAGCAGAATAGCGGGCCAAGAGACCCAGTACTTC. It specifies CASRIAGQETQYF.

The V call is TRBV3-1, the J call TRBJ2-7; D might be TRBD1 (5 bases). The V and J ends lost 5 bases and 4 bases respectively, with 21 bases between them. This CDR3 is 16 amino acids long. Germline-derived CDR1 and CDR2 are LGHDT and YNNKEL (reference sequence). CDR3 nucleotides: TGTGCCAGCAGCGTAGGACAACTCACCCGTAAATACGAGCAGTACTTC. This encodes CASSVGQLTRKYEQYF.

V is TRBV5-1 and J is TRBJ1-2; 7 positions agree with TRBD1. The CDR3 is 13 amino acids. J lost 3 bases, V lost 5 bases, and 4 bases had no gene match. Germline lookup yields CDR1 SGHRS and CDR2 YFSETQ. CDR3 coding DNA: TGCGCCAGCAGGTCACAGGGGCACTATGGCTACACCTTC. Translated: CASRSQGHYGYTF.

In nucleotides, the CDR3 is TGTGCCAGCAGCAAATCGGGTAGTGCAGATACGCAGTATTTT. It translates to CASSKSGSADTQYF. The rearrangement links TRBV21-1 to TRBJ2-3. TRBV21-1 is given as a pseudogene. The CDR3 runs to 14 residues.

There are a few counts of this clonotype. The chain employs TRBV11-2 and TRBJ2-3; 8 nucleotides align to TRBD2. J gave up 5 bases and V 5 bases, and 9 bases lay outside the gene matches. Germline V gene data show CDR1 as SGHAT and CDR2 as FQNNGV. CDR3 length: 15 residues. The CDR3 DNA is TGTGCCAGCAGCCCCGGTCGAGCGGGAGTAGATACGCAGTATTTT. Protein sequence: CASSPGRAGVDTQYF.

This clonotype was seen only a few times. This chain links TRBV28 with TRBJ2-5; 13 bases are a match to TRBD2. The V gene end was trimmed by 1 base and the J gene end by 5 bases; junction bases not matched to a gene: 4. CDR3 length: 16 residues. CDR1 is MDHEN, CDR2 SYDVKM, per germline. The CDR3 reads CASSLFGTSGMETQYF. As DNA, the CDR3 is TGTGCCAGCAGTTTATTCGGGACTAGCGGGATGGAGACCCAGTACTTC.